A selection of T cell receptor beta chains follows, all from one sample in a study of liver allograft versus peripheral blood T cells. From the reads, TCRdb called clonotypes with MiXCR, one entry per CDR3 protein. The sample includes 2,500 to 3,000 distinct CDR3 sequences, about a sixth seen only once; the top ten take more than 6%. These receptors all come from a human patient who had a liver transplant. Some T cells may be provided by the graft donor. Both conserved end residues are part of each CDR3. A D gene is named only where the DNA matches it firmly. Clone size is given for some rows only: seen once, a few or many times, or a class if the clone is expanded.

j_call: TRBJ2-3; clone_size: few; d_call: -; v_call: TRBV28; cdr3_nt: TGTGCCAGCAAGGCAGGTTCGAGCACAGATACGCAGTATTTT; cdr3_aa: CASKAGSSTDTQYF
j_call: TRBJ1-4; clone_size: medium-sized; d_call: TRBD1; v_call: TRBV6-5; cdr3_nt: TGTGCCAGCAGTTACCTCGGCGGGACAGGGGAAGAAAAACTGTTTTTT; cdr3_aa: CASSYLGGTGEEKLFF
j_call: TRBJ2-1; clone_size: large; d_call: -; v_call: TRBV13; cdr3_nt: TGTGCCAGCAGGACGAGCTCCTACAATGAGCAGTTCTTC; cdr3_aa: CASRTSSYNEQFF
j_call: TRBJ2-2; clone_size: medium-sized; d_call: TRBD2; v_call: TRBV19; cdr3_nt: TGTGCCAGTAGTATTATTTTGAGCGGGGGCGGGGAGCTGTTTTTT; cdr3_aa: CASSIILSGGGELFF
j_call: TRBJ2-2; clone_size: medium-sized; d_call: -; v_call: TRBV6-5; cdr3_nt: TGTGCCAGCGGCATTTCTGGCGGGGAGCTGTTTTTT; cdr3_aa: CASGISGGELFF
j_call: TRBJ1-2; clone_size: medium-sized; d_call: -; v_call: TRBV19; cdr3_nt: TGTGCCAGTAGTATATTGGAGATGGCTGGGGGTGCGGACTATGGCTACACCTTC; cdr3_aa: CASSILEMAGGADYGYTF
j_call: TRBJ2-3; clone_size: medium-sized; d_call: -; v_call: TRBV6-6; cdr3_nt: TGTGCCAGCAGAAGAGGACGTTTGTCCACAGATACGCAGTATTTT; cdr3_aa: CASRRGRLSTDTQYF
j_call: TRBJ2-7; clone_size: medium-sized; d_call: -; v_call: TRBV28; cdr3_nt: TGTGCCAGCAGTGCAGGGGTGAAAGCCTACGAGCAGTACTTC; cdr3_aa: CASSAGVKAYEQYF
j_call: TRBJ1-3; clone_size: large; d_call: -; v_call: TRBV18; cdr3_nt: TGTGCCAGCTCACCATCACAGGGATCGGGAAACACCATATATTTT; cdr3_aa: CASSPSQGSGNTIYF
j_call: TRBJ1-3; clone_size: medium-sized; d_call: TRBD1; v_call: TRBV30; cdr3_nt: TGTGCCTTACAACCAGGGGGCTCTGGAAACACCATATATTTT; cdr3_aa: CALQPGGSGNTIYF
j_call: TRBJ1-2; clone_size: large; d_call: -; v_call: TRBV19; cdr3_nt: TGTGCCAGTAGCTCGATGACGACTTATAACTATGGCTACACCTTC; cdr3_aa: CASSSMTTYNYGYTF
j_call: TRBJ2-3; clone_size: -; d_call: TRBD2; v_call: TRBV3-1; cdr3_nt: TGTGCCAGCAGCCTAAGTGACAGCGGGGGCACAGATACGCAGTATTTT; cdr3_aa: CASSLSDSGGTDTQYF
j_call: TRBJ1-5; clone_size: medium-sized; d_call: TRBD1; v_call: TRBV20-1; cdr3_nt: TGCAGTGCCCCGGACAGGCGACATAATCAGCCCCAGCATTTT; cdr3_aa: CSAPDRRHNQPQHF
j_call: TRBJ1-2; clone_size: medium-sized; d_call: -; v_call: TRBV20-1; cdr3_nt: TGCAGTGCTACCACACAGGGATCCGGGGGCTACACCTTC; cdr3_aa: CSATTQGSGGYTF
j_call: TRBJ2-5; clone_size: -; d_call: -; v_call: TRBV3-1; cdr3_nt: TGTGCCAGCAGCCAAGGGTACCAGGAGTACCAAGAGACCCAGTACTTC; cdr3_aa: CASSQGYQEYQETQYF
j_call: TRBJ2-1; clone_size: -; d_call: TRBD2; v_call: TRBV28; cdr3_nt: TGTGCCAGCAGTTTAATTACTATAGGGACTAGCGGGAGGATCAATGAGCAGTTCTTC; cdr3_aa: CASSLITIGTSGRINEQFF
j_call: TRBJ2-5; clone_size: few; d_call: -; v_call: TRBV20-1; cdr3_nt: TGCAGTGCTAGAGAGGGGGTAAAAGAGACCCAGTACTTC; cdr3_aa: CSAREGVKETQYF
j_call: TRBJ2-1; clone_size: medium-sized; d_call: -; v_call: TRBV14; cdr3_nt: TGTGCCAGCAGCCTTAGGGGATGGGAGCAGTTCTTC; cdr3_aa: CASSLRGWEQFF
j_call: TRBJ2-7; clone_size: medium-sized; d_call: -; v_call: TRBV6-1; cdr3_nt: TGTGCCAGCAGTGAAGCGTGGTACGAGCAGTACTTC; cdr3_aa: CASSEAWYEQYF
j_call: TRBJ2-4; clone_size: medium-sized; d_call: -; v_call: TRBV19; cdr3_nt: TGTGCCAGTAGTATCGGTGGTGTTCTAGCCAAAAACATTCAGTACTTC; cdr3_aa: CASSIGGVLAKNIQYF
j_call: TRBJ2-3; clone_size: medium-sized; d_call: -; v_call: TRBV24-1; cdr3_nt: TGTGCCACCAGTGATGGACGGGGGGATACGCAGTATTTT; cdr3_aa: CATSDGRGDTQYF
j_call: TRBJ1-2; clone_size: large; d_call: -; v_call: TRBV15; cdr3_nt: TGTGCCACCACCACTGGCGACAGCTCTAACTATGGCTACACCTTC; cdr3_aa: CATTTGDSSNYGYTF
j_call: TRBJ2-1; clone_size: medium-sized; d_call: TRBD2; v_call: TRBV19; cdr3_nt: TGTGCCAGTAGTATATCCAGCGGGAGGCCCTCCTACAATGAGCAGTTCTTC; cdr3_aa: CASSISSGRPSYNEQFF
j_call: TRBJ2-5; clone_size: -; d_call: TRBD2; v_call: TRBV28; cdr3_nt: TGTGCCAGCAGTTTGGGGCGGGAGTTAGAGACCCAGTACTTC; cdr3_aa: CASSLGRELETQYF
j_call: TRBJ2-7; clone_size: -; d_call: -; v_call: TRBV6-2/TRBV6-3; cdr3_nt: TGTGCCAGCAGATCCGGGCAGAACTCCTACGAGCAGTACTTC; cdr3_aa: CASRSGQNSYEQYF
j_call: TRBJ2-1; clone_size: medium-sized; d_call: TRBD2; v_call: TRBV5-4; cdr3_nt: TGTGCCAGCAGCTTCTATAGCGGGGGGCTCTACAATGAGCAGTTCTTC; cdr3_aa: CASSFYSGGLYNEQFF
j_call: TRBJ1-4; clone_size: medium-sized; d_call: -; v_call: TRBV19; cdr3_nt: TGTGCCAGTAGGAACCGCGGCGGGCAAACTAATGAAAAACTGTTTTTT; cdr3_aa: CASRNRGGQTNEKLFF
j_call: TRBJ1-3; clone_size: medium-sized; d_call: -; v_call: TRBV19; cdr3_nt: TGTGCCAGTATAGGTAGGGGCTCTGGAAACACCATATATTTT; cdr3_aa: CASIGRGSGNTIYF
j_call: TRBJ2-3; clone_size: medium-sized; d_call: TRBD2; v_call: TRBV18; cdr3_nt: TGTGCCAGCTCACCAACTCGGGGGGGGGCAGGAGATACGCAGTATTTT; cdr3_aa: CASSPTRGGAGDTQYF
j_call: TRBJ1-1; clone_size: -; d_call: -; v_call: TRBV27; cdr3_nt: TGTGCCAGCAGTCCCCGGGAGAACACTGAAGCTTTCTTT; cdr3_aa: CASSPRENTEAFF
j_call: TRBJ2-3; clone_size: -; d_call: TRBD1; v_call: TRBV20-1; cdr3_nt: TGCAGTCGTGACAGGGGCTATGGAGATACGCAGTATTTT; cdr3_aa: CSRDRGYGDTQYF
j_call: TRBJ1-3; clone_size: medium-sized; d_call: -; v_call: TRBV30; cdr3_nt: TGTGCCTGGAGTGTAAAGGGGGTGAGCTCTGGAAACACCATATATTTT; cdr3_aa: CAWSVKGVSSGNTIYF
j_call: TRBJ1-2; clone_size: large; d_call: -; v_call: TRBV6-1; cdr3_nt: TGTGCCAGCAGTGAAAGTCCAGGGTTAAGAGGCTACACCTTC; cdr3_aa: CASSESPGLRGYTF
j_call: TRBJ2-3; clone_size: -; d_call: -; v_call: TRBV19; cdr3_nt: TGTGCCAGTAGTTCCAGTATAGTGGAGACGCAGTATTTT; cdr3_aa: CASSSSIVETQYF
j_call: TRBJ1-1; clone_size: medium-sized; d_call: TRBD1; v_call: TRBV29-1; cdr3_nt: TGCAGCGCCCAGGGGGAGGTTGAAGCTTTCTTT; cdr3_aa: CSAQGEVEAFF
j_call: TRBJ1-5; clone_size: few; d_call: -; v_call: TRBV9; cdr3_nt: TGTGCCAGCAGCGTTGGGCCCGGGAGTAGCAATCAGCCCCAGCATTTT; cdr3_aa: CASSVGPGSSNQPQHF
j_call: TRBJ1-5; clone_size: -; d_call: TRBD1; v_call: TRBV30; cdr3_nt: TGTGCCTGGAGGGGACAGGTCCGGCCCCAGCATTTT; cdr3_aa: CAWRGQVRPQHF
j_call: TRBJ2-2; clone_size: -; d_call: -; v_call: TRBV4-2; cdr3_nt: TGTGCCAGCAGCCAAGATCGAGGGGGGGCGCACACCGGGGAGCTGTTTTTT; cdr3_aa: CASSQDRGGAHTGELFF
j_call: TRBJ2-3; clone_size: medium-sized; d_call: -; v_call: TRBV12-3/TRBV12-4; cdr3_nt: TGTGCCAGCAGTTTAGGTGGCGGAACTAGCACAGATACGCAGTATTTT; cdr3_aa: CASSLGGGTSTDTQYF
j_call: TRBJ1-6; clone_size: -; d_call: -; v_call: TRBV5-4; cdr3_nt: TGTGCCAGCAGCTTGCGGCAAGGCTTTGGCCCCTATAATTCACCCCTCCACTTT; cdr3_aa: CASSLRQGFGPYNSPLHF
j_call: TRBJ1-6; clone_size: large; d_call: -; v_call: TRBV6-5; cdr3_nt: TGTGCCAGCAGTTGGGGGAGGATTTCACCCCTCCACTTT; cdr3_aa: CASSWGRISPLHF
j_call: TRBJ1-5; clone_size: medium-sized; d_call: -; v_call: TRBV28; cdr3_nt: TGTGCCAGCAGTACGAATAGTGAGCTCTATAGCAATCAGCCCCAGCATTTT; cdr3_aa: CASSTNSELYSNQPQHF
j_call: TRBJ2-7; clone_size: once; d_call: -; v_call: TRBV5-1; cdr3_nt: TGCGCCAGCAGACCGGGACTGGGTTCCTACGAGCAGTACTTC; cdr3_aa: CASRPGLGSYEQYF
j_call: TRBJ1-5; clone_size: medium-sized; d_call: TRBD1; v_call: TRBV12-3/TRBV12-4; cdr3_nt: TGTGCCAGCAACCTAGGGGGCTTTGGCAATCAGCCCCAGCATTTT; cdr3_aa: CASNLGGFGNQPQHF
j_call: TRBJ2-7; clone_size: medium-sized; d_call: TRBD2; v_call: TRBV6-5; cdr3_nt: TGTGCCAGCAGAACTAGCGGGAGGGCGGCGGACGAGCAGTACTTC; cdr3_aa: CASRTSGRAADEQYF
j_call: TRBJ2-2; clone_size: medium-sized; d_call: -; v_call: TRBV9; cdr3_nt: TGTGCCAGCAGCGTAGCATCGGCCCAGACGAGCGGGGAGCTGTTTTTT; cdr3_aa: CASSVASAQTSGELFF
j_call: TRBJ1-5; clone_size: -; d_call: TRBD1; v_call: TRBV5-6; cdr3_nt: TGTGCCAGCAGCTCCAAAGGGGCCCGCGGCACAGGGGGGAGTCAGCCCCAGCATTTT; cdr3_aa: CASSSKGARGTGGSQPQHF
j_call: TRBJ2-7; clone_size: medium-sized; d_call: -; v_call: TRBV6-1; cdr3_nt: TGTGCCAGCAGTGAGGGCCTTCCAAACGAGCAGTACTTC; cdr3_aa: CASSEGLPNEQYF
j_call: TRBJ1-1; clone_size: -; d_call: -; v_call: TRBV14; cdr3_nt: TGTGCCAGCAGCCAAGATTTGAGGTACACTGAAGCTTTCTTT; cdr3_aa: CASSQDLRYTEAFF
j_call: TRBJ2-7; clone_size: -; d_call: TRBD1; v_call: TRBV2; cdr3_nt: TGTGCCAGCAGCGAAGTGACAGGGGTCGCATTTTTCTACGAGCAGTACTTC; cdr3_aa: CASSEVTGVAFFYEQYF
j_call: TRBJ1-2; clone_size: medium-sized; d_call: -; v_call: TRBV6-5; cdr3_nt: TGTGCCAGTCGGGTAGGGCCCTATGGCTACACCTTC; cdr3_aa: CASRVGPYGYTF
j_call: TRBJ2-5; clone_size: medium-sized; d_call: TRBD1; v_call: TRBV6-1; cdr3_nt: TGTGCCAGCAGCGAACAGGGGGCAGAGACCCAGTACTTC; cdr3_aa: CASSEQGAETQYF
j_call: TRBJ1-4; clone_size: large; d_call: -; v_call: TRBV6-5; cdr3_nt: TGTGCCAGCCTTGGGAGACTGCGGCGTGAAAAACTGTTTTTT; cdr3_aa: CASLGRLRREKLFF
j_call: TRBJ2-7; clone_size: few; d_call: -; v_call: TRBV20-1; cdr3_nt: TGCAGTGCTAGAGATTTTGGGGTTATAGGGCAGTACTTC; cdr3_aa: CSARDFGVIGQYF
j_call: TRBJ2-1; clone_size: few; d_call: TRBD1; v_call: TRBV10-2; cdr3_nt: TGCGCCAGCAGAGAATTCACAGGGGAAGAGTTCTTC; cdr3_aa: CASREFTGEEFF
j_call: TRBJ2-7; clone_size: medium-sized; d_call: -; v_call: TRBV19; cdr3_nt: TGTGCCAGTAGTATAAAGTCGCGTTCCTACGAGCAGTACTTC; cdr3_aa: CASSIKSRSYEQYF